This T cell receptor beta chain was retrieved from a study of blood T cell repertoires in COVID-19. This CDR3 has 15 amino acids. Trimming shortened V by 0 bases and J by 7 bases, and 11 bases separated the two germline ends. CDR1 is SGHRS and CDR2 is YFSETQ in the germline V gene. Repertoires were generated with immunoSEQ multiplex PCR, while TCRdb's copy carries only in-frame clones and drops some. In the table there are about 180,000 clones, 80% to 90% of which are singletons. The clonotype comes from a man aged 60-69 years with acute or convalescent COVID-19. Input material: peripheral blood. This chain joins TRBV5-1 and TRBJ1-6; tentative D call: TRBD1 (6 bases). DNA for the CDR3: TGCGCCAGCAGCTTGGCCGGGCAGGGGAATTCACCCCTCCACTTT. The encoded protein is CASSLAGQGNSPLHF.